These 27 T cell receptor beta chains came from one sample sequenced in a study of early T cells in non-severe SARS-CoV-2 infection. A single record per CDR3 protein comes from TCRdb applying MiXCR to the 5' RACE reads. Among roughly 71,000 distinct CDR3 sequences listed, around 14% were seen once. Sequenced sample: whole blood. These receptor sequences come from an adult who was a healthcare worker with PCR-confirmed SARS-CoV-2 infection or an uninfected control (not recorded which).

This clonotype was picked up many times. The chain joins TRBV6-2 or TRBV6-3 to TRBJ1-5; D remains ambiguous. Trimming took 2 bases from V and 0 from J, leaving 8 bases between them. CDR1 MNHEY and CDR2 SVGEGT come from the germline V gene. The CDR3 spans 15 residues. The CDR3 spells CASSYGHNSNQPQHF. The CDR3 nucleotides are TGTGCCAGCAGTTACGGTCACAATAGCAATCAGCCCCAGCATTTT.

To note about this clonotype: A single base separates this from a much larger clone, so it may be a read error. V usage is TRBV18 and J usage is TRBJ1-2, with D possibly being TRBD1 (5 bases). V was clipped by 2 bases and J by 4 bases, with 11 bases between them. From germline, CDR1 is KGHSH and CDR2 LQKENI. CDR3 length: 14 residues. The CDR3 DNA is TGTGCCAGCTCACCATCCCCGGGGGGCTATGGCTACACCTTC. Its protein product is CASSPSPGGYGYTF. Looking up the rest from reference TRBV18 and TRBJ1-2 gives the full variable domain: NAGVMQNPRHLVRRRGQEARLRCSPMKGHSHVYWYRQLPEEGLKFMVYLQKENIIDESGMPKERFSAEFPKEGPSILRIQQVVRGDSAAYFCASSPSPGGYGYTFGSGTRLTVV.

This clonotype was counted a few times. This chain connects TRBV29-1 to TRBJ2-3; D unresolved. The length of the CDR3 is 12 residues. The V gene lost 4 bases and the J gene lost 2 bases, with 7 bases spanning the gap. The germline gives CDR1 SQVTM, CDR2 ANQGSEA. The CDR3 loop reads CSVAKYTDTQYF. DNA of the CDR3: TGCAGCGTTGCTAAGTACACAGATACGCAGTATTTT.

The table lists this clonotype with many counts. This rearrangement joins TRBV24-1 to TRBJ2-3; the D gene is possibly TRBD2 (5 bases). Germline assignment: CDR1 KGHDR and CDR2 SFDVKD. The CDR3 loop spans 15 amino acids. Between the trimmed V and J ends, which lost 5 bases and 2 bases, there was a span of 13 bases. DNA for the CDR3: TGTGCCACCAGTGGACACGGGGTGAACACAGATACGCAGTATTTT. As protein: CATSGHGVNTDTQYF.

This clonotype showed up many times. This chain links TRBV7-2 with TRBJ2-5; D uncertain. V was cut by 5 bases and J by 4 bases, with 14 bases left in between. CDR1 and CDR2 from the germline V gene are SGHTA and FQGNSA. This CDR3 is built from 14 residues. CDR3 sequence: CASSPAPGRETQYF. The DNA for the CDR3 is TGTGCCAGCAGCCCCGCCCCAGGCCGAGAGACCCAGTACTTC.

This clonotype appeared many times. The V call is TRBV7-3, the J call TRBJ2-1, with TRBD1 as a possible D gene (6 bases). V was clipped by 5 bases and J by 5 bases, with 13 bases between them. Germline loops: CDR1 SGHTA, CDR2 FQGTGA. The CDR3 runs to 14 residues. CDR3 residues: CASSPGQKNNEQFF. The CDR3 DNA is TGTGCCAGCAGCCCCGGACAGAAGAACAATGAGCAGTTCTTC.

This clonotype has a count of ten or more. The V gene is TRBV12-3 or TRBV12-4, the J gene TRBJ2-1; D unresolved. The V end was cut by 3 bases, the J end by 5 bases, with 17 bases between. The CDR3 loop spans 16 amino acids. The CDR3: CASSLWATQLDNEQFF. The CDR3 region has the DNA TGTGCCAGCAGTTTGTGGGCGACACAATTGGACAATGAGCAGTTCTTC.

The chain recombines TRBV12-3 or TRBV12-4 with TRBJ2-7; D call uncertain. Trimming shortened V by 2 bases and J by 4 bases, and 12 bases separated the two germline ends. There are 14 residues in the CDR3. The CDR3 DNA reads TGTGCCAGCAGTTTAAATCTGGGGTATTACGAGCAGTACTTC. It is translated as CASSLNLGYYEQYF.

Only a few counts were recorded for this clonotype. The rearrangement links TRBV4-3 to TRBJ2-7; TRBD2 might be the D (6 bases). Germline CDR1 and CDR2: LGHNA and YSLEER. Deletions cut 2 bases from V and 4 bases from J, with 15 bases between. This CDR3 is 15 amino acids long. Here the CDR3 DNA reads TGCGCCAGCAGCCAATCTGCGGGATCCTTTTACGAGCAGTACTTC. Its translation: CASSQSAGSFYEQYF.

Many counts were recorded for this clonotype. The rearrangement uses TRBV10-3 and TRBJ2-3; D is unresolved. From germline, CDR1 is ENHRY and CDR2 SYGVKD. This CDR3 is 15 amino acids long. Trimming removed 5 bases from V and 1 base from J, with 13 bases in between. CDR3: CAISQLVGGTDTQYF. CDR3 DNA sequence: TGTGCCATCAGTCAGTTGGTAGGCGGCACAGATACGCAGTATTTT.

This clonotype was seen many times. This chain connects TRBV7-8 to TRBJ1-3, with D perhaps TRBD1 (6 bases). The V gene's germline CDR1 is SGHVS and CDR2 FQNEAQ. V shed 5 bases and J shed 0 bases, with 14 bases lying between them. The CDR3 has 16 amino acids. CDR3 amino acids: CASSRLGGFSGNTIYF. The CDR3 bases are TGTGCCAGCAGCCGACTAGGGGGGTTCTCTGGAAACACCATATATTTT.

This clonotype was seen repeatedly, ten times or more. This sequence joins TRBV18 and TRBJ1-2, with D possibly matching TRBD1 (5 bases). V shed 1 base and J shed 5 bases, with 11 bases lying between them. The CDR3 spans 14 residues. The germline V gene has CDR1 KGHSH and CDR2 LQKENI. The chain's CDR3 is CASSPQVREYGYTF. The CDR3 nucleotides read TGTGCCAGCTCACCACAGGTCAGGGAATATGGCTACACCTTC.

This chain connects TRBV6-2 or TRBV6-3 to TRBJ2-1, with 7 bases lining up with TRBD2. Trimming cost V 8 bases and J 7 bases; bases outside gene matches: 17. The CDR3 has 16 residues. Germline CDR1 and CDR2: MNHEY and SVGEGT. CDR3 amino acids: CASALRGSTMINEQFF. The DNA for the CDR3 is TGTGCCAGCGCCCTGCGGGGGAGTACGATGATAAATGAGCAGTTCTTC.

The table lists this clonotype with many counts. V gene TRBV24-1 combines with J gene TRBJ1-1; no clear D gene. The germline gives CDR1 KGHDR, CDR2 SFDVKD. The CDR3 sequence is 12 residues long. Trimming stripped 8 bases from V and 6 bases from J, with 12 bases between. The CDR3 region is CATNLAEPEAFF. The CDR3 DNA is TGTGCCACCAACCTGGCGGAGCCTGAAGCTTTCTTT.

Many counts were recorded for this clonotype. CDR3 coding DNA: TGTGCCAGCAGTCCCCCGGGAAGGGAGACCCAGTACTTC. This gives the protein CASSPPGRETQYF. The V gene is TRBV6-2 or TRBV6-3, the J gene TRBJ2-5; a weak D match, TRBD2 (5 bases). Per germline, CDR1 MNHEY and CDR2 SVGEGT. Trimming took off 5 bases at V and 5 bases at J, with 12 bases between the two ends. This CDR3 has 13 amino acids.

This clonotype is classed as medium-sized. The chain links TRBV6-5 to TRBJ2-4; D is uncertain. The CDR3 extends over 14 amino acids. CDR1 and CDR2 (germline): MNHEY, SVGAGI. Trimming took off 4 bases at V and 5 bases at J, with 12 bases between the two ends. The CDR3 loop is CASSSDLKQNIQYF. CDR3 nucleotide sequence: TGTGCCAGCAGTTCGGATTTGAAGCAAAACATTCAGTACTTC.

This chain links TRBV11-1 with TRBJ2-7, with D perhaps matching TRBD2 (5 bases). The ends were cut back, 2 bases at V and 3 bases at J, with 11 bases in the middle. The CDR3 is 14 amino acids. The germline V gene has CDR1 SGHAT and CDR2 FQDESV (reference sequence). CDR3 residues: CASSLLIGSYEQYF. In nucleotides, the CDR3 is TGTGCCAGCAGCTTACTCATTGGGAGCTACGAGCAGTACTTC.

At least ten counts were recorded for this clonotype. CDR3 region: CASSVGLLSTDTQYF. The CDR3 nucleotides are TGTGCCAGCAGCGTGGGCTTACTTAGCACAGATACGCAGTATTTT. The chain joins TRBV9 to TRBJ2-3, with D unclear. V lost 2 bases to trimming and J lost 0 bases, with 10 bases between them. Germline V lookup: CDR1 SGDLS, CDR2 YYNGEE. This CDR3 is built from 15 residues.

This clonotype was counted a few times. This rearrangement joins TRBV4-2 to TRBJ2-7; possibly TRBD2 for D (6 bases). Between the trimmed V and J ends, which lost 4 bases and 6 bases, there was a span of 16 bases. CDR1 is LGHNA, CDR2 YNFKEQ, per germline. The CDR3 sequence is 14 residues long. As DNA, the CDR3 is TGTGCCAGCAGCCGGGGGACTGATTCGCGCGAGCAGTACTTC. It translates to CASSRGTDSREQYF.

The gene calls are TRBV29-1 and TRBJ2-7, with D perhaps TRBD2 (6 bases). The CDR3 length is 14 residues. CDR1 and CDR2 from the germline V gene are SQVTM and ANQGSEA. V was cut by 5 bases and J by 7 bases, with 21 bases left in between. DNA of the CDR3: TGCAGCGTTCTCCTAGCGAGCCAAGTGGGGGAGCAGTACTTC. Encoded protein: CSVLLASQVGEQYF.

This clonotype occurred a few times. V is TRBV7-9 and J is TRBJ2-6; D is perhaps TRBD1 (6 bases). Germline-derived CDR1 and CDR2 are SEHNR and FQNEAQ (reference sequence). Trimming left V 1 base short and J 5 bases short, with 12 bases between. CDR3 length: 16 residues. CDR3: CASSLVGQGRANVLTF. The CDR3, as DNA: TGTGCCAGCAGCTTAGTTGGCCAGGGGAGGGCCAACGTCCTGACTTTC.

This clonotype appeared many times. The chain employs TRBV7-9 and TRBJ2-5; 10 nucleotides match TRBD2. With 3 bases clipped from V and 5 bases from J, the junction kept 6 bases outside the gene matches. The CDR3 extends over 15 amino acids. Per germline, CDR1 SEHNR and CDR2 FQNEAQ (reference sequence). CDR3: CASSFLAGDLETQYF. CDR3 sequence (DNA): TGTGCCAGCAGCTTTCTAGCGGGAGACTTGGAGACCCAGTACTTC.

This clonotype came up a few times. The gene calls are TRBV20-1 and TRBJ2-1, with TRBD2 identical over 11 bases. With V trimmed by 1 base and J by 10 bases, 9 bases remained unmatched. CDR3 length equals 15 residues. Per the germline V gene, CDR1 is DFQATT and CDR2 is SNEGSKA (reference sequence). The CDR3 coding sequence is TGCAGTGCTAGAGGGAAGACTAGCGGGGCGCGAGAGCAGTTCTTC. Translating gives CSARGKTSGAREQFF.

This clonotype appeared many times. CDR3 in DNA: TGTGCCAGCTCTCCCAACAGGGCCGGGGATTCACCCCTCCACTTT. Its translation: CASSPNRAGDSPLHF. The rearrangement joins TRBV18 to TRBJ1-6; D possibly corresponds to TRBD1 (6 bases). V was shortened by 6 bases and J by 8 bases, with 17 bases between the two germline ends. This CDR3 contains 15 residues. CDR1 KGHSH and CDR2 LQKENI come from the germline V gene.

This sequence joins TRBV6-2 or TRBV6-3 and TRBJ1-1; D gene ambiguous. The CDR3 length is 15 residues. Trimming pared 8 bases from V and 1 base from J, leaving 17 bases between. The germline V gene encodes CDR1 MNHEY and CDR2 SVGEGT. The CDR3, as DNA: TGTGCCAGCGCCCCTGGAGCAGTCAGGAACACTGAAGCTTTCTTT. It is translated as CASAPGAVRNTEAFF.

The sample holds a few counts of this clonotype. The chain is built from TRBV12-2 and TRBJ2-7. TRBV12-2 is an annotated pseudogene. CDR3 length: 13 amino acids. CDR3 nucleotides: TGTGCAAGTCGTGGACCATGCTCCTACGAGCAGTACTTC. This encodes CASRGPCSYEQYF.

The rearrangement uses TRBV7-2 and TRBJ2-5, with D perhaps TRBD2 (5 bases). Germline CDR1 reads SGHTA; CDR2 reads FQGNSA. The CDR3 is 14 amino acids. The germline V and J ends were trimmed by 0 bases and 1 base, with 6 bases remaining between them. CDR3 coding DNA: TGTGCCAGCAGCTTAGCGAGCGGCCAAGAGACCCAGTACTTC. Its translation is CASSLASGQETQYF.